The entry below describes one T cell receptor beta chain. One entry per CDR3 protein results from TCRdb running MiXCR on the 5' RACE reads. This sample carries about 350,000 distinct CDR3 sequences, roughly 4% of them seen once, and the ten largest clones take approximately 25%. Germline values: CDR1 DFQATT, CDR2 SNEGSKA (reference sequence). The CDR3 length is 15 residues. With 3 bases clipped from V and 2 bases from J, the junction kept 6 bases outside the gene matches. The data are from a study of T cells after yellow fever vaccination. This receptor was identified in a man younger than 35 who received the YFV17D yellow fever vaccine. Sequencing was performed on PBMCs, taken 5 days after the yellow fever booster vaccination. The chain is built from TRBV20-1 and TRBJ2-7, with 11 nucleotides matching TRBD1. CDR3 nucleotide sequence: TGCAGTGCTAGTCCCGGGACAGGGGGTGCCTACGAGCAGTACTTC. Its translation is CSASPGTGGAYEQYF.